The 6 T cell receptor beta chains presented below share a single source sample, sequenced in a study of T cells after yellow fever vaccination. TCRdb processed the 5' RACE reads anew with MiXCR; each CDR3 protein has one entry. The table lists hundreds of thousands of distinct CDR3 sequences, 15% to 20% of them singletons, with roughly an eighth in the top ten. Sequenced here: PBMCs, sampled 15 days after the yellow fever booster vaccination. The receptors stem from a man aged 25 to 40 who received the YFV17D yellow fever vaccine.

This clonotype was observed a few times. J is TRBJ1-2 and V is TRBV7-8; perhaps TRBD1 as D (6 bases). Germline V gene lookup returns CDR1 SGHVS and CDR2 FQNEAQ. Between the trimmed V and J ends, which lost 2 bases and 3 bases, there was a span of 10 bases. This CDR3 contains 14 residues. Here the CDR3 DNA reads TGTGCCAGCAGCTTACGGGGGGCAGACTATGGCTACACCTTC. Translating gives CASSLRGADYGYTF. The full variable domain, with the rest looked up from reference TRBV7-8 and TRBJ1-2, is GAGVSQSPRYKVAKRGQDVALRCDPISGHVSLFWYQQALGQGPEFLTYFQNEAQLDKSGLPSDRFFAERPEGSVSTLKIQRTQQEDSAVYLCASSLRGADYGYTFGSGTRLTVV.

The rearrangement uses TRBV7-3 and TRBJ2-6; possible D gene TRBD2, 6 bases. Trimming cost V 2 bases and J 1 base, with 12 bases left between them. Germline lookup yields CDR1 SGHTA and CDR2 FQGTGA. The CDR3 sequence is 17 residues long. CDR3 sequence reads: CASSLSLTSSGANVLTF. The CDR3 DNA is TGTGCCAGCAGCTTATCCCTGACTAGTTCTGGGGCCAACGTCCTGACTTTC. The full variable domain, rest sourced from reference TRBV7-3 and TRBJ2-6, is GAGVSQTPSNKVTEKGKYVELRCDPISGHTALYWYRQSLGQGPEFLIYFQGTGAADDSGLPNDRFFAVRPEGSVSTLKIQRTERGDSAVYLCASSLSLTSSGANVLTFGAGSRLTVL.

Turning to this clonotype: At one of its ends the junction is not consistent with the germline gene, which may arise from a read error. The chain combines TRBV19 with TRBJ2-7; D call uncertain. Per germline, CDR1 LNHDA and CDR2 SQIVND (reference sequence). The CDR3 covers 13 residues. This chain's CDR3 is CASRFGPSHEQYF. CDR3 bases: TGTGCCAGCCGATTCGGCCCCTCCCACGAGCAGTACTTC.

The table lists this clonotype with a few counts. This chain joins TRBV29-1 and TRBJ1-2; 8 bases agree with TRBD1. The CDR3 totals 13 residues. Losses at the gene ends were 5 bases for V and 7 bases for J; bases not matched to a gene: 9. Germline loops: CDR1 SQVTM, CDR2 ANQGSEA. CDR3 DNA: TGCAGCGTTAGGGCGACAGGGGATGCTGGCTACACCTTC. Encoded protein: CSVRATGDAGYTF.

This clonotype was seen a handful of times. CDR3 amino acids: CASSLLTGQGQQYF. In nucleotides, the CDR3 is TGTGCCAGCAGCCTCCTAACAGGTCAGGGTCAGCAGTACTTC. The chain combines TRBV7-6 with TRBJ2-7, with TRBD1 as a possible D gene (5 bases). Germline assignment: CDR1 SGHVS and CDR2 FNYEAQ. CDR3 length equals 14 residues. V was cut by 5 bases and J by 8 bases, with 19 bases left in between.

Only a few counts were recorded for this clonotype. The V call is TRBV7-2, the J call TRBJ2-2; no firm D call. The ends were cut back, 1 base at V and 6 bases at J, with 12 bases in the middle. From germline, CDR1 is SGHTA and CDR2 FQGNSA. The CDR3 is 15 residues long. The CDR3 region has the DNA TGTGCCAGCAGCTTAGGCAGCTCTATGGCCGGGGAGCTGTTTTTT. It yields the protein CASSLGSSMAGELFF.